This is a list of T cell receptor beta chains from one sample in a study of control samples from healthy donors and cancer patients. Method: immunoSEQ multiplex PCR; TCRdb's copy keeps in-frame clones and lacks some. The table has approximately 94,000 clones, more than 75% seen once. The sequenced material came from blood. The source of these receptors is a woman aged 45-65 years in good health. CDR3s include the opening cysteine and the closing phenylalanine or tryptophan. Fields, in order: V gene, J gene, D gene, clone size, CDR3 protein, CDR3 DNA. The D gene is left open where the match is weak. Some rows have no size entry. The others give once, few or many, or a class for an expanded clone.

TRBV30	TRBJ2-5	NA	NA	CAWSGGRAETQYF	TGTGCCTGGAGTGGGGGCAGAGCAGAGACCCAGTACTTC
TRBV6-6	TRBJ1-1	NA	NA	CASSYSGTQGSAFF	TGTGCCAGCAGTTACTCAGGGACCCAGGGGTCGGCTTTCTTT
TRBV19	TRBJ2-4	NA	NA	CASSLGLGTKNIQYF	TGTGCCAGTAGTCTAGGTTTGGGGACCAAAAACATTCAGTACTTC
TRBV19	TRBJ2-5	NA	NA	CASSLLAAGGQFETQYF	TGTGCCAGTAGCCTTTTGGCCGCCGGAGGGCAGTTTGAGACCCAGTACTTC
TRBV5-1	TRBJ2-7	NA	NA	CASNDQVAYEQYF	TGCGCCAGCAACGATCAGGTCGCCTACGAGCAGTACTTC
TRBV4-2	TRBJ2-2	NA	few	CASSPGGLNTGELFF	TGTGCCAGCAGCCCGGGCGGCCTGAACACCGGGGAGCTGTTTTTT
TRBV3-1/TRBV3-2	TRBJ2-1	NA	NA	CASSQVHNEQFF	TGTGCCAGCAGCCAAGTACACAATGAGCAGTTCTTC
TRBV16	TRBJ2-4	NA	NA	CASSHPSVRGKNIQYF	TGTGCCAGCAGCCACCCTTCGGTGCGGGGTAAAAACATTCAGTACTTC
TRBV7-9	TRBJ2-2	NA	NA	CASSFRDDYTGELFF	TGTGCCAGCAGCTTTCGCGACGATTACACCGGGGAGCTGTTTTTT
TRBV9	TRBJ2-1	NA	NA	CASSVFRGPIEQFF	TGTGCCAGCAGCGTGTTCCGGGGCCCGATAGAGCAGTTCTTC
TRBV7-9	TRBJ2-3	TRBD2	NA	CASSLGTSSGSTDTQYF	TGTGCCAGCAGCTTAGGTACGTCTAGCGGGAGCACAGATACGCAGTATTTT
TRBV18	TRBJ2-3	NA	NA	CASSQFGVRDTQYF	TGTGCCAGCTCACAGTTCGGGGTGCGAGATACGCAGTATTTT
TRBV18	TRBJ2-5	NA	NA	CASSPTGETQYF	TGTGCCAGCTCACCAACCGGTGAGACCCAGTACTTC
TRBV7-2	TRBJ1-3	NA	NA	CASSFSPPLTTNTIYF	TGTGCCAGCAGCTTTTCCCCCCCCCTGACGACCAACACCATATATTTT
TRBV10-3	TRBJ2-2	TRBD2	few	CAIGTSGGHSGELFF	TGTGCCATCGGGACTAGCGGGGGGCATTCCGGGGAGCTGTTTTTT
TRBV29-1	TRBJ2-5	NA	NA	CSVEDWVRETQYF	TGCAGCGTTGAAGATTGGGTTCGGGAGACCCAGTACTTC
TRBV6-4	TRBJ2-2	NA	NA	CARSSGGYGTGELFF	TGTGCCAGAAGCTCCGGGGGCTATGGCACCGGGGAGCTGTTTTTT
TRBV5-6	TRBJ1-1	NA	NA	CASSSRLRQGTEAFF	TGTGCCAGCAGCTCGCGTTTACGGCAGGGAACTGAAGCTTTCTTT
TRBV7-3	TRBJ1-1	NA	NA	CASSLRGGAGETEAFF	TGTGCCAGCAGCTTAAGGGGTGGGGCAGGGGAAACTGAAGCTTTCTTT
TRBV27	TRBJ2-2	NA	NA	CASSFLTGELFF	TGTGCCAGCAGTTTCCTCACCGGGGAGCTGTTTTTT
TRBV5-6	TRBJ1-1	NA	NA	CASSLKRNVAEAFF	TGTGCCAGCAGCTTGAAACGCAATGTCGCTGAAGCTTTCTTT
TRBV9	TRBJ2-1	TRBD1	NA	CASRGQVNNEQFF	TGTGCCAGCAGGGGACAGGTCAACAATGAGCAGTTCTTC
TRBV27	TRBJ2-1	TRBD2	NA	CACREGLAGGSEQFF	TGTGCCTGCCGTGAGGGGCTAGCGGGAGGGAGTGAGCAGTTCTTC
TRBV5-6	TRBJ2-5	NA	NA	CASSWGETQYF	TGTGCCAGCAGCTGGGGGGAGACCCAGTACTTC
TRBV19	TRBJ1-6	NA	NA	CASGLGNSPLHF	TGTGCCAGTGGGCTGGGGAATTCACCCCTCCACTTT
TRBV30	TRBJ2-5	TRBD1	once	CAWSSRTGPETQYF	TGTGCCTGGAGTTCACGGACAGGGCCGGAGACCCAGTACTTC
TRBV4-3	TRBJ2-1	TRBD2	NA	CASSPLLAGGRNEQFF	TGCGCCAGCAGCCCCCTCCTAGCGGGGGGGAGGAATGAGCAGTTCTTC
TRBV30	TRBJ2-1	NA	few	CAVGTYNEQFF	TGTGCAGTAGGAACCTACAATGAGCAGTTCTTC
TRBV5-6	TRBJ2-5	TRBD2	NA	CASSLGFAGGEETQYF	TGTGCCAGCAGCTTGGGTTTCGCGGGGGGAGAAGAGACCCAGTACTTC
TRBV6-5	TRBJ1-5	TRBD1	NA	CASVIDRVNQPQHF	TGTGCCAGCGTTATTGACAGGGTCAATCAGCCCCAGCATTTT
TRBV7-8	TRBJ2-2	NA	NA	CASSLVRVRLANNTGELFF	TGTGCCAGCAGCTTAGTTCGTGTCCGGCTAGCAAATAATACCGGGGAGCTGTTTTTT
TRBV15	TRBJ2-6	NA	NA	CATSRDHIPGQVFSGANVLTF	TGTGCCACCAGCAGAGATCATATTCCAGGGCAGGTCTTTTCTGGGGCCAACGTCCTGACTTTC
TRBV11-1	TRBJ1-4	NA	NA	CASSFHTNEKLFF	TGTGCCAGCAGCTTCCACACGAATGAAAAACTGTTTTTT
TRBV3-1/TRBV3-2	TRBJ1-5	NA	NA	CASSQDPGRPQHF	TGTGCCAGCAGCCAAGATCCGGGGAGGCCCCAGCATTTT
TRBV30	TRBJ2-1	TRBD2	NA	CAWTPGRGGLNEQFF	TGTGCCTGGACCCCCGGGCGGGGGGGCCTCAATGAGCAGTTCTTC
TRBV7-3	TRBJ1-6	NA	NA	CASSFEIDSPLHF	TGTGCCAGCAGCTTCGAGATAGATTCACCCCTCCACTTT
TRBV27	TRBJ1-5	NA	NA	CASSLSAGSQPQHF	TGTGCCAGCAGTTTATCGGCGGGGTCTCAGCCCCAGCATTTT
TRBV13	TRBJ2-3	TRBD2	NA	CASSLAGGLDTQYF	TGTGCCAGCAGCTTAGCGGGAGGGCTAGATACGCAGTATTTT
TRBV5-6	TRBJ1-6	NA	NA	CASSLWGPSYNSPLHF	TGTGCCAGCAGCTTGTGGGGTCCCTCCTATAATTCACCCCTCCACTTT
TRBV3-1/TRBV3-2	TRBJ2-3	TRBD1	NA	CASSWDRGLGTQYF	TGTGCCAGCAGCTGGGACAGGGGACTAGGTACGCAGTATTTT
TRBV10-3	TRBJ1-1	NA	NA	CAISELTGGNGEAFF	TGTGCCATCAGTGAGCTTACAGGTGGGAATGGTGAAGCTTTCTTT
TRBV3-1/TRBV3-2	TRBJ1-2	NA	NA	CASRHTGTTYSANYGYTF	TGTGCCAGCAGGCATACCGGGACAACCTATTCAGCTAACTATGGCTACACCTTC
TRBV5-6	TRBJ2-1	NA	NA	CASSWGWVGYNEQFF	TGTGCCAGCAGCTGGGGGTGGGTCGGCTACAATGAGCAGTTCTTC
TRBV4-1	TRBJ1-3	NA	NA	CASSQDIRSSGNTIYF	TGCGCCAGCAGCCAAGATATCAGGTCCTCTGGAAACACCATATATTTT